The next 16 T cell receptor beta chains were all read from a single sample in a study of T cells after yellow fever vaccination. TCRdb fed the 5' RACE reads into MiXCR, producing one record per CDR3 protein. The data hold 120,000 or so distinct CDR3 sequences, with roughly 15% observed a single time. The sample consisted of CD8+ T cells sorted from PBMCs, taken 5 days after the yellow fever booster vaccination. These receptors were obtained from a man aged 18 to 35 who received the YFV17D yellow fever vaccine.

The chain employs TRBV2 and TRBJ2-7; D remains unclear. This CDR3 is built from 13 residues. Germline values: CDR1 SNHLY, CDR2 FYNNEI. CDR3 DNA: TGTGCCAGCAGAGAAGTATCTGGTTACGAGCAGTACGTC. Protein sequence: CASREVSGYEQYV.

CDR3 residues: CATKGSGGGTGELFF. CDR3 nucleotide sequence: TGTGCCACCAAGGGGTCAGGGGGCGGCACCGGGGAGCTGTTTTTT. This chain uses TRBV10-3 with TRBJ2-2, with 8 bases matching TRBD1. The CDR3 has 15 amino acids. V lost 10 bases to trimming and J lost 4 bases; unmatched junction nucleotides: 11. CDR1 and CDR2 (germline): ENHRY, SYGVKD.

This chain links TRBV20-1 with TRBJ1-2; D not resolved. Trimming pared 1 base from V and 2 bases from J, leaving 20 bases between. The CDR3 has 17 residues. Germline CDR1 DFQATT, CDR2 SNEGSKA (reference sequence). The chain's CDR3 is CSARVYDASPINYGYTF. CDR3 coding DNA: TGCAGTGCTAGAGTTTATGACGCGTCACCCATCAACTATGGCTACACCTTC.

The table lists this clonotype with a few counts. The genes are TRBV5-6 and TRBJ2-1; no clear D gene. The CDR3 spans 15 residues. In germline, CDR1 is SGHDT, CDR2 YYEEEE. The ends were cut back, 0 bases at V and 3 bases at J, with 10 bases in the middle. The chain's CDR3 is CASSLAFLDYNEQFF. CDR3 nucleotides: TGTGCCAGCAGCTTGGCCTTCTTGGACTACAATGAGCAGTTCTTC.

V and J are TRBV4-1 and TRBJ1-1; no definite D call. Trimming stripped 1 base from V and 0 bases from J, with 9 bases between. The CDR3 runs to 15 residues. Per the germline V gene, CDR1 is MGHRA and CDR2 is YSYEKL. CDR3 sequence reads: CASSQGGQLNTEAFF. The CDR3 DNA sequence: TGCGCCAGCAGCCAAGGAGGGCAGCTGAACACTGAAGCTTTCTTT.

Ten or more counts support this clonotype. The V and J genes are TRBV10-3 and TRBJ1-4, with D hard to call. The CDR3 runs to 14 residues. Between the trimmed V and J ends, which lost 2 bases and 8 bases, there was a span of 12 bases. Germline CDR1 and CDR2: ENHRY and SYGVKD. The CDR3 DNA sequence: TGTGCCATCAGTGAGGAGAATCGAGGGGAAAAACTGTTTTTT. Protein: CAISEENRGEKLFF.

There are a few counts of this clonotype. The gene calls are TRBV6-1 and TRBJ1-5; a possible D gene is TRBD1 (6 bases). The ends were cut back, 4 bases at V and 2 bases at J, with 12 bases in the middle. The CDR3 sequence is 15 residues long. CDR1 MNHNS and CDR2 SASEGT come from the germline V gene. The CDR3 region is CASSVQGFGNQPQHF. CDR3 sequence (DNA): TGTGCCAGCAGTGTACAGGGATTCGGCAATCAGCCCCAGCATTTT.

The chain employs TRBV4-3 and TRBJ2-1, with 8 bases aligning to TRBD1. The V gene end was trimmed by 2 bases and the J gene end by 1 base; junction bases not matched to a gene: 16. Looked up from germline, CDR1 is LGHNA and CDR2 is YSLEER. The CDR3 spans 20 residues. CDR3 sequence reads: CASSQLAGTGLIGSYNEQFF. CDR3 nucleotide sequence: TGCGCCAGCAGCCAACTAGCCGGGACAGGATTAATAGGTTCCTACAATGAGCAGTTCTTC.

This clonotype was counted only a few times. The chain is built from TRBV7-2 and TRBJ2-3; maybe TRBD1 (6 bases). The length of the CDR3 is 15 residues. Germline CDR1 and CDR2: SGHTA and FQGNSA. With 1 base removed from V and 3 bases from J, the gap between germline ends came to 11 bases. This chain's CDR3 is CASSLVRTETDTQYF. The CDR3 DNA sequence: TGTGCCAGCAGCTTAGTAAGGACAGAAACAGATACGCAGTATTTT.

This sequence joins TRBV4-3 and TRBJ2-3, with 7 bases fitting TRBD1. The V segment lost 0 bases and the J segment 1 base; nucleotides outside the gene matches: 4. The germline V gene has CDR1 LGHNA and CDR2 YSLEER. The CDR3 is 16 residues long. CDR3 sequence: CASSQDRQGRTDTQYF. For the CDR3, the DNA is TGCGCCAGCAGCCAAGATAGACAGGGTCGCACAGATACGCAGTATTTT.

The genes are TRBV19 and TRBJ1-6; D is possibly TRBD1 (6 bases). The CDR3 has 14 amino acids. Germline CDR1 is LNHDA and CDR2 is SQIVND (reference sequence). V dropped 5 bases and J dropped 6 bases, with 11 bases sitting between them. CDR3 bases: TGTGCCAGTAGTTTCGGACAGTTTAATTCACCCCTCCACTTT. Translating it yields CASSFGQFNSPLHF.

A few counts support this clonotype. The V and J genes are TRBV5-1 and TRBJ2-7; the D call may be TRBD1 or TRBD2 (5 bases each). V lost 3 bases and J 2 bases, leaving 12 bases between the germline ends. The CDR3 has 14 residues. Germline V CDR1 and CDR2: SGHRS, YFSETQ. CDR3 loop: CASSSAGATYEQYF. CDR3 nucleotides: TGCGCCAGCAGCTCAGCCGGGGCCACCTACGAGCAGTACTTC.

This clonotype was seen ten or more times. The chain recombines TRBV5-1 with TRBJ2-3; 8 bases fit TRBD2. The germline gives CDR1 SGHRS, CDR2 YFSETQ. This CDR3 region has 18 residues. V lost 0 bases to trimming and J lost 2 bases; unmatched junction nucleotides: 11. Written as DNA, the CDR3 is TGCGCCAGCAGCTTGGTCGGGGTCTTCGGGGGGGACACAGATACGCAGTATTTT. This translates into CASSLVGVFGGDTDTQYF.

This rearrangement joins TRBV9 to TRBJ2-3; a possible D gene is TRBD1 (6 bases). The germline V gene has CDR1 SGDLS and CDR2 YYNGEE. This CDR3 region has 15 residues. Trimming stripped 3 bases from V and 7 bases from J, with 18 bases between. CDR3 DNA sequence: TGTGCCAGCAGCGACCCGGGACACGATGTCTATACGCAGTATTTT. It codes for CASSDPGHDVYTQYF.

The chain recombines TRBV3-1 with TRBJ2-1, with 10 positions matching TRBD2. The germline V gene encodes CDR1 LGHDT and CDR2 YNNKEL (reference sequence). V trimming: 0 bases; J trimming: 2 bases; junction bases outside the gene matches: 4. The length of the CDR3 is 17 residues. This CDR3 reads CASSQEVLAGTYNEQFF. CDR3 sequence (DNA): TGTGCCAGCAGCCAAGAGGTACTAGCGGGGACCTACAATGAGCAGTTCTTC.

This clonotype was seen more than once but under ten times. The gene calls are TRBV5-5 and TRBJ2-2, with a possible D match to TRBD2 (6 bases). Germline loops: CDR1 SGHKS, CDR2 YYEKEE (reference sequence). Trimming cost V 4 bases and J 3 bases, with 13 bases left between them. This CDR3 has 15 residues. The CDR3 DNA reads TGTGCCAGCAGCATATGGTGGGGGGACACCGGGGAGCTGTTTTTT. It encodes CASSIWWGDTGELFF.